This TCR beta chain was captured in a study of T-cell reconstitution after alpha-beta-depleted transplantation in children. Unique molecular identifiers were built into the TCRbeta library. Each CDR3 protein gets one entry after TCRdb re-called the PCR reads with MiXCR. The table shows about 500,000 distinct CDR3 sequences, with 32% occurring only once. Germline CDR1 and CDR2: SQVTM and ANQGSEA. The CDR3 is 13 amino acids. V dropped 6 bases and J dropped 2 bases, with 13 bases sitting between them. This clonotype was counted between two and nine times. The sample here was PBMCs from the stem cell graft donor, taken from the stem cell graft. The chain carries TRBV29-1 and TRBJ2-5; the D is unclear. The origin of this receptor is a human donor who donated a stem cell graft to a child with aplastic anemia. The CDR3 DNA follows: TGCAGCGTCTATCCACAGAAACAAGAGACCCAGTACTTC. Residues: CSVYPQKQETQYF. The whole variable domain, remainder taken from reference TRBV29-1 and TRBJ2-5, is SAVISQKPSRDICQRGTSLTIQCQVDSQVTMMFWYRQQPGQSLTLIATANQGSEATYESGFVIDKFPISRPNLTFSTLTVSNMSPEDSSIYLCSVYPQKQETQYFGPGTRLLVL.